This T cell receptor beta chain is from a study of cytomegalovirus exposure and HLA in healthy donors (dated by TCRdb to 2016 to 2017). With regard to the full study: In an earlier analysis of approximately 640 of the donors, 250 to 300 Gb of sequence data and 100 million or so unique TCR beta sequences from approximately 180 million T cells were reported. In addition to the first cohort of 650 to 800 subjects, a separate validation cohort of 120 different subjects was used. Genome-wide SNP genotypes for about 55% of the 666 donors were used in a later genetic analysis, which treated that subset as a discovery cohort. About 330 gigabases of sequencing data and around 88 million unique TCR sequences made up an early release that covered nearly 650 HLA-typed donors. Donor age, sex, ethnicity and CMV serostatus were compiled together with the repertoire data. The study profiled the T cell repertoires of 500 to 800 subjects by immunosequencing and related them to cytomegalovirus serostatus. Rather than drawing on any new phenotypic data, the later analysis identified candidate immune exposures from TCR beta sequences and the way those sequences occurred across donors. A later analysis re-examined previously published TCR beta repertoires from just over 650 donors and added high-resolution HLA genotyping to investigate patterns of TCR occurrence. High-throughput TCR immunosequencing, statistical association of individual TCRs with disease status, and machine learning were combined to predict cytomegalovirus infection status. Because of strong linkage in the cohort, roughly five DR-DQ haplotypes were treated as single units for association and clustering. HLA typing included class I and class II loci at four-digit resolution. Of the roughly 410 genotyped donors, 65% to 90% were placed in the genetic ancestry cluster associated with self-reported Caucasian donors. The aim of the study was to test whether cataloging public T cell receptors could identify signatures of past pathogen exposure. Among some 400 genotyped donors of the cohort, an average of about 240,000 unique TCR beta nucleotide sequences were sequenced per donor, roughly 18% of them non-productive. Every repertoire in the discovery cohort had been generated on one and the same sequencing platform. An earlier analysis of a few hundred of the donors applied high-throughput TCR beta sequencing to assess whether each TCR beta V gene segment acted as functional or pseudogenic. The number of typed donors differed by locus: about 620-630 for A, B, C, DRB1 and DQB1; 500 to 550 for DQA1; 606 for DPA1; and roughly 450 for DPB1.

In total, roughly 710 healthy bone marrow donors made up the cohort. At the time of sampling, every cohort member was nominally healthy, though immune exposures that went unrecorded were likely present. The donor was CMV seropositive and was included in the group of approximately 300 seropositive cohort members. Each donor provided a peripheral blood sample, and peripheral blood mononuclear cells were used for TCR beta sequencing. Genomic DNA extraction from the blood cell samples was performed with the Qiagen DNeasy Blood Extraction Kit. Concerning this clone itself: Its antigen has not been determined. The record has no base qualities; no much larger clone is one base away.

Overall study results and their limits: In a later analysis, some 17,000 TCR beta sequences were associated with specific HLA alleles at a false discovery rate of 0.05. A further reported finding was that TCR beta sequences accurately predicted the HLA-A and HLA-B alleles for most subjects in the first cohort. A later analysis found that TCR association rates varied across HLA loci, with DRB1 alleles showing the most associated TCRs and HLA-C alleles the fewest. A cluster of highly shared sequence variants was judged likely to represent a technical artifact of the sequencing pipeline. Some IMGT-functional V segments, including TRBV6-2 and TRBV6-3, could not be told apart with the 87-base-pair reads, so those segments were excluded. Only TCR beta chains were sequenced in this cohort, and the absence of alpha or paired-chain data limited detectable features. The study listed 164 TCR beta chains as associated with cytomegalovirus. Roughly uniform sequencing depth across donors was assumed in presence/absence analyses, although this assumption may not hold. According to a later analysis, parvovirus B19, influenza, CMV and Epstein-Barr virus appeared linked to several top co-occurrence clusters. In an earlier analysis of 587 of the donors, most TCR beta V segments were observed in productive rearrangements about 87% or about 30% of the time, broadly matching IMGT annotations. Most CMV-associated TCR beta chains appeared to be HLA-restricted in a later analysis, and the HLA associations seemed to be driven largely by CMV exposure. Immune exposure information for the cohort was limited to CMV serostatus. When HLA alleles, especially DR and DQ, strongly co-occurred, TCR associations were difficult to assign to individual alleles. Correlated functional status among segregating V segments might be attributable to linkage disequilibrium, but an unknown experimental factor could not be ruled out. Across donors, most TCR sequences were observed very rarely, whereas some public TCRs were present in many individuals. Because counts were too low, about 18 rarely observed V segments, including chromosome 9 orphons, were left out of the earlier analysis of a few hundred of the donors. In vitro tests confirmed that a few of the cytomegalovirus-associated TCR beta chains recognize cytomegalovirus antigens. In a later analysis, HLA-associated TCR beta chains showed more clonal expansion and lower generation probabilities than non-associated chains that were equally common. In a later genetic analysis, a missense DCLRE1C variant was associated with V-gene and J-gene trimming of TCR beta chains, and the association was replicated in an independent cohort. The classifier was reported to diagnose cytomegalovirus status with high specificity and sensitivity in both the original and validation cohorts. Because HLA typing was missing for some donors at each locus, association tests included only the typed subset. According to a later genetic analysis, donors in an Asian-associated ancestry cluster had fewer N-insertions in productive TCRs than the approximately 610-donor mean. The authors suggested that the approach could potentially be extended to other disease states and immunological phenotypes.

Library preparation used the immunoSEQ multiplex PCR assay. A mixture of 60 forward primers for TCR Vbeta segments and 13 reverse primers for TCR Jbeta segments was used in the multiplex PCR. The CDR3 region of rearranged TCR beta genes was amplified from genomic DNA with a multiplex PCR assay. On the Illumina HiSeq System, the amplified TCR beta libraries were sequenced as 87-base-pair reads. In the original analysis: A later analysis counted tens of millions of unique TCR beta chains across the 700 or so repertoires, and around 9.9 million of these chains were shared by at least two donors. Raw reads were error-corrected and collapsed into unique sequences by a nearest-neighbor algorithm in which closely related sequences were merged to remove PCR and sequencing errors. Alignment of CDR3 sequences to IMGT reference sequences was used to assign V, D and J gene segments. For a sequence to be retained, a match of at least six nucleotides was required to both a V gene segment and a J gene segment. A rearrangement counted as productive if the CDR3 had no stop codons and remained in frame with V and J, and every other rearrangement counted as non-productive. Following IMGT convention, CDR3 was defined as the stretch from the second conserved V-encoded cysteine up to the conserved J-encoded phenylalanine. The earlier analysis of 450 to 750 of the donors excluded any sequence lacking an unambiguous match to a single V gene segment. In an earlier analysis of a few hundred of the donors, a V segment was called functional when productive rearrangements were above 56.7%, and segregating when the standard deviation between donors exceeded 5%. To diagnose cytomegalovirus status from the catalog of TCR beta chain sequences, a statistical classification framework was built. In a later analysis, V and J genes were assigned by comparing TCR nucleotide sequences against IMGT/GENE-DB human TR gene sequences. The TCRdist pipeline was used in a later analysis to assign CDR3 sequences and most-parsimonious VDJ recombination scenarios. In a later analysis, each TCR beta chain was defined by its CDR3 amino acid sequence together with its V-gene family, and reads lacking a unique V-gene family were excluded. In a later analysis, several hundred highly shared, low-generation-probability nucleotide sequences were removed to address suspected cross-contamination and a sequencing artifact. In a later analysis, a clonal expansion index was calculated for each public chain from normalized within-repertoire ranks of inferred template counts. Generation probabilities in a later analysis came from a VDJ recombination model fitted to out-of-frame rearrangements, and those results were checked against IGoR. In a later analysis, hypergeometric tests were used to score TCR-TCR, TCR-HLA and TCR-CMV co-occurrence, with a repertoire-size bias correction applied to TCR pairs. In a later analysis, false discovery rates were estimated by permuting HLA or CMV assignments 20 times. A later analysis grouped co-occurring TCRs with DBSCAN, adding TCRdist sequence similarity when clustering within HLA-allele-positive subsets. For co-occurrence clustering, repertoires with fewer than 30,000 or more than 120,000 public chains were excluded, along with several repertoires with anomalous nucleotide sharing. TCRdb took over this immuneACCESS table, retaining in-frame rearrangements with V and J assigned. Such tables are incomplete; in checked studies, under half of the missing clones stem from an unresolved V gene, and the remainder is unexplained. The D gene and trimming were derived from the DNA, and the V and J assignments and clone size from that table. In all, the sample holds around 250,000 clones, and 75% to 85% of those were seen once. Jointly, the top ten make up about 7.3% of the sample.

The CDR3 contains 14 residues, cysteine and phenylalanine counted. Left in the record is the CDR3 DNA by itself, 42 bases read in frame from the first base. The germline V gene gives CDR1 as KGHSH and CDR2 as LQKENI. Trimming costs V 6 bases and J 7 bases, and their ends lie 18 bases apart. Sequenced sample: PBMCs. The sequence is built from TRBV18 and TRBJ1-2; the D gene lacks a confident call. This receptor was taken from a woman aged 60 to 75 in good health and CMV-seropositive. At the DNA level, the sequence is TGTGCCAGCTCTCCCCCGGCGGGCCTAGCTGGCTACACCTTC. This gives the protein CASSPPAGLAGYTF.